The sequence of this TCR beta chain was determined in a study of cytomegalovirus exposure and HLA in healthy donors. PCR involved 60 Vbeta and 13 Jbeta primers. The data were produced by immunoSEQ multiplex PCR, yet TCRdb's version contains in-frame clones alone and is incomplete. Of about 170,000 clones listed, around 78% are singletons. This CDR3 is 13 amino acids long. V lost 3 bases and J lost 6, with 12 bases in between. Germline CDR1 SQVTM, CDR2 ANQGSEA. Source material: PBMCs. The rearrangement joins TRBV29-1 to TRBJ2-1, with D possibly being TRBD1 (6 bases). The sequence was obtained from a woman aged 30 to 39 in good health and CMV-seropositive. The CDR3 bases are TGCAGCGTTGATGGTAGAGGGGGCAATGAGCAGTTCTTC. It specifies CSVDGRGGNEQFF.